This entry is about one T cell receptor beta chain. The sample originates from a study of blood T cell repertoires in COVID-19. Original processing methods: Quantification of nucleated cells was approximated via reference gene primer amplification. Some clones are missing from TCRdb's copy, which holds only in-frame ones; the method was immunoSEQ multiplex PCR. V and J calls and clone size are given by that table; D and trimming were obtained from the DNA. The repertoire includes 53,000 or so clones, 70% to 85% of them detected once, and approximately 3.5% sits in the top ten. V dropped 4 bases and J dropped 5; count of bases not matched to a gene: 11. CDR3 length equals 16 residues. Per the germline V gene, CDR1 is LGHDT and CDR2 is YNNKEL (reference sequence).

This receptor was taken from a man aged 55 to 70 with acute or convalescent COVID-19. This chain uses TRBV3-1 (or the pseudogene TRBV3-2) with TRBJ2-5; TRBD2 matches 9 bases. Sample: peripheral blood. The CDR3 reads CASSPLNLAGGETQYF. CDR3 bases: TGTGCCAGCAGCCCTCTGAATCTCGCGGGAGGGGAGACCCAGTACTTC.